This TCR beta chain was sequenced for a study of cytomegalovirus exposure and HLA in healthy donors. Findings and caveats of the study: In a later analysis, TCR beta V- and J-gene trimming showed a link to a missense DCLRE1C variant.

About this clone: What it binds is not known.

The PCR had 60 Vbeta and 13 Jbeta primers. Under the authors' procedure: Per a later analysis, the number of unique TCR beta chains was roughly 87 million, of which 9 million to 14 million were shared. This table comes from immunoSEQ multiplex PCR, and its TCRdb copy is limited to in-frame clones, with some not included. V and J calls and clone size come straight from that table; D and trimming were deduced from the DNA. This sample contains approximately 58,000 clones. The V end was cut by 0 bases, the J end by 2 bases, with 8 bases between. Germline assignment: CDR1 MGHRA and CDR2 YSYEKL. This CDR3 spans 15 amino acids.

The rearrangement uses TRBV4-1 and TRBJ2-1, with D tentatively TRBD2 (6 bases). Sequences were obtained from PBMCs. The receptor was isolated from a woman between 50 and 59 years old in good health and CMV-seropositive. CDR3 bases: TGCGCCAGCAGCCAAGATAGCGGCACCTACAATGAGCAGTTCTTC. Translated, it gives CASSQDSGTYNEQFF.